A selection of T cell receptor beta chains follows, all from one sample in a study of blood T cell repertoires in COVID-19. Libraries were prepared by immunoSEQ multiplex PCR; TCRdb keeps only in-frame clonotypes and omits some of them. The table has roughly 260,000 clones, about 93% seen once. Sequencing was done on a sample of PBMCs or T cells enriched from blood (not recorded which). The receptors shown here come from a woman aged 18-29 years who had recovered from COVID-19. CDR3s include the opening cysteine and the closing phenylalanine or tryptophan. A D gene is named only where the DNA matches it firmly. The size entry is marked missing in some rows and otherwise reads once, few, many or a size class.

j_gene | d_gene | abundance | v_gene | CDR3nt | CDR3aa
TRBJ1-2 | - | few | TRBV28 | TGTGCCAGCAGTTTGGTTCCCCAGCAGGCCATCTATGGCTACACCTTC | CASSLVPQQAIYGYTF
TRBJ1-1 | - | - | TRBV5-6 | TGTGCCAGCAGCTTGGGACCCGGGGGGACTGAAGCTTTCTTT | CASSLGPGGTEAFF
TRBJ1-3 | - | - | TRBV28 | TGTGCCAGCACCCGGACCCAGAGGGTAGGAAACACCATATATTTT | CASTRTQRVGNTIYF
TRBJ2-7 | - | - | TRBV3-1/TRBV3-2 | TGTGCCAGCAGCCGTAAGGGAGGGGACACCTACGAGCAGTACTTC | CASSRKGGDTYEQYF
TRBJ1-2 | - | - | TRBV19 | TGTGCCAGCCACCTAAGTGGTAACTATGGCTACACCTTC | CASHLSGNYGYTF
TRBJ1-2 | - | - | TRBV28 | TGTGCCAGCAGTTTCGACTATGGCTACACCTTC | CASSFDYGYTF
TRBJ1-6 | - | - | TRBV4-2 | TGTGCCAGCAGCCTTCAGGACGGGGTTGAGTCACCCCTCCACTTT | CASSLQDGVESPLHF
TRBJ1-2 | - | - | TRBV19 | TGTGCCAGTAGTATCCCAGGGAACTATGGCTACACCTTC | CASSIPGNYGYTF
TRBJ2-7 | TRBD1 | - | TRBV11-1 | TGTGCCAGCAGCTTAGGGGACAGGGGGCGGTACGAGCAGTACTTC | CASSLGDRGRYEQYF
TRBJ2-5 | - | - | TRBV24-1 | TGTGCCACCAGTGACCCCGGGAAGGTGGGGTCAGAGACCCAGTACTTC | CATSDPGKVGSETQYF
TRBJ1-2 | TRBD1 | - | TRBV10-3 | TGTGCCACCGGCGAGGGACAGGGTGACTATGGCTACACCTTC | CATGEGQGDYGYTF
TRBJ2-1 | - | - | TRBV10-1 | TGCGCCAGCAGTCCACTAGCCCGTAGTTCCTACAATGAGCAGTTCTTC | CASSPLARSSYNEQFF
TRBJ2-1 | TRBD2 | - | TRBV27 | TGTGCCAGCAGTCCAGAGACTAGCAGGAATGAGCAGTTCTTC | CASSPETSRNEQFF
TRBJ2-7 | - | - | TRBV2 | TGTGCCAGCACTGGAGATGTCTACGAGCAGTACTTC | CASTGDVYEQYF
TRBJ2-1 | TRBD2 | - | TRBV7-8 | TGTGCCAGCAGCTTAGGACTAGCGGGGGGGAGTGAAGGCTACAATGAGCAGTTCTTC | CASSLGLAGGSEGYNEQFF
TRBJ1-6 | - | - | TRBV9 | TGTGCCAGCAGCGCCTCGGATTCACCCCTCCACTTT | CASSASDSPLHF
TRBJ1-2 | TRBD1 | - | TRBV28 | TGTGCCAGCAGTTTATCTCCGACAGGGACCAACTATGGCTACACCTTC | CASSLSPTGTNYGYTF
TRBJ1-5 | - | - | TRBV4-1 | TGCGCCAGCAGCCAAGAGGTACAGGGTGGTCAGCCCCAGCATTTT | CASSQEVQGGQPQHF
TRBJ1-3 | - | once | TRBV19 | TGTGCCAGTAGTATAACCCAGACAGGACCTGGAAACACCATATATTTT | CASSITQTGPGNTIYF
TRBJ2-5 | TRBD2 | - | TRBV11-2 | TGTGCCAGCAGCCCCCGCGGGTCTCGCGGGGGGAAAGAGACCCAGTACTTC | CASSPRGSRGGKETQYF
TRBJ2-7 | - | - | TRBV28 | TGTGCCAGCCGATACAATGAGGGAAGCGAGCAGTACTTC | CASRYNEGSEQYF
TRBJ1-4 | - | - | TRBV7-8 | TGTGCCAGCAGCTTTTATAATGAAAAACTGTTTTTT | CASSFYNEKLFF
TRBJ2-7 | TRBD1 | - | TRBV7-8 | TGTGCCAGCAGCTTAGTGTCGGGACAGGGTACCTACGAGCAGTACTTC | CASSLVSGQGTYEQYF
TRBJ2-7 | - | - | TRBV7-9 | TGTGCCAGCAGCCCCCCTGGAGTCTCCTACGAGCAGTACTTC | CASSPPGVSYEQYF
TRBJ2-3 | - | once | TRBV5-1 | TGCGCCAGCAGGGGAGAGGATACGCAGTATTTT | CASRGEDTQYF